A single sample gave rise to the 9 T cell receptor beta chains below, sequenced in a study of CD8+ T cells in alopecia areata. RNA extraction and reverse transcription yielded cDNA as sequencing template. Only in-frame clones appear in the TCRdb table, and some are missing; sequencing was by immunoSEQ multiplex PCR. The repertoire consists of about 190,000 clones, with 50% to 60% occurring once and the leading ten covering over 0.55%. Noted treatment: oral pan-JAK inhibitor, 5-10 mg twice daily. The source was CD4+ T cells sorted from blood, collected at week 4, from a patient treated with tofacitinib. Receptors were obtained from a human donor with alopecia areata.

The V and J genes are TRBV7-9 and TRBJ2-5; perhaps TRBD2 as D (5 bases). The V end was cut by 0 bases, the J end by 5 bases, with 16 bases between. CDR3 size: 16 residues. Looked up from germline, CDR1 is SEHNR and CDR2 is FQNEAQ (reference sequence). The CDR3 spells CASSLATTQHGETQYF. The CDR3 DNA reads as TGTGCCAGCAGCTTAGCGACTACCCAACACGGGGAGACCCAGTACTTC.

In its sample, this clone was seen a few times. This chain joins TRBV18 and TRBJ2-3; TRBD2 might be the D (6 bases). V lost 3 bases to trimming and J lost 4 bases, with 8 bases between them. Germline V gives CDR1 KGHSH, CDR2 LQKENI. This CDR3 comprises 13 residues. The CDR3 nucleotides are TGTGCCAGCTCACCGGGAGGCTCAGATACGCAGTATTTT. This gives the protein CASSPGGSDTQYF.

The table lists this clone with a few counts. In DNA, the CDR3 is TGTGCCAGTAGTACGCCGGGACTAGACAACGAGCAGTACTTC. It translates to CASSTPGLDNEQYF. This rearrangement joins TRBV19 to TRBJ2-7; 8 bases fit TRBD2. V trimming: 4 bases; J trimming: 5 bases; junction bases outside the gene matches: 7. Germline-derived CDR1 and CDR2 are LNHDA and SQIVND (reference sequence). The length of the CDR3 is 14 residues.

This clone was detected a few times. This sequence joins TRBV20-1 and TRBJ2-3; D gene unclear. Trimming pared 6 bases from V and 6 bases from J, leaving 10 bases between. Germline assignment: CDR1 DFQATT and CDR2 SNEGSKA (reference sequence). The CDR3 contains 11 residues. CDR3 in amino acids: CSATLVDTQYF. The DNA for the CDR3 is TGCAGTGCAACCCTAGTTGATACGCAGTATTTT.

The chain links TRBV19 to TRBJ2-6, with 8 bases that match TRBD1. This CDR3 has 15 amino acids. In germline, CDR1 is LNHDA, CDR2 SQIVND (reference sequence). J gave up 4 bases and V 6 bases, and 5 bases lay outside the gene matches. CDR3 protein: CASRTTGAGANVLTF. CDR3 in DNA: TGTGCCAGTAGGACGACAGGGGCCGGGGCCAACGTCCTGACTTTC. The full variable domain, with the rest looked up from reference TRBV19 and TRBJ2-6, is DGGITQSPKYLFRKEGQNVTLSCEQNLNHDAMYWYRQDPGQGLRLIYYSQIVNDFQKGDIAEGYSVSREKKESFPLTVTSAQKNPTAFYLCASRTTGAGANVLTFGAGSRLTVL.

On this clone: At one end the junction does not follow the germline gene, possibly because of a read error. The V gene is TRBV4-1, the J gene TRBJ2-3, with no clear D. The CDR3 has 16 amino acids. Germline-derived CDR1 and CDR2 are MGHRA and YSYEKL. The CDR3 region is CASSKDALAYTDTQYF. The CDR3 DNA sequence: TGCGCCAGCAGCAAAGACGCTTTGGCATACACAGATACGCAGTATTTT.

This chain connects TRBV7-9 to TRBJ2-7; tentative D call: TRBD2 (6 bases). The CDR3 length is 12 residues. Germline V lookup: CDR1 SEHNR, CDR2 FQNEAQ (reference sequence). V was trimmed by 1 base and J by 8 bases, leaving 9 bases between them. DNA for the CDR3: TGTGCCAGCAGCTTAGGGCTAGCGAAGCAGTACTTC. Its translation: CASSLGLAKQYF.

The chain uses TRBV30 and TRBJ2-6; D is uncertain. Germline V gene lookup returns CDR1 GTSNPN and CDR2 SVGIG (reference sequence). The V gene lost 0 bases and the J gene lost 1 base, with 10 bases spanning the gap. This CDR3 spans 16 amino acids. In DNA, the CDR3 is TGTGCCTGGAGTGTACCTCGCCAATCTGGGGCCAACGTCCTGACTTTC. Translation gives CAWSVPRQSGANVLTF.

This clone has a single count. The chain couples TRBV20-1 to TRBJ1-2, with D possibly being TRBD1 (5 bases). V was pared by 5 bases and J by 8 bases, with 12 bases between. CDR3 size: 11 residues. The germline V gene has CDR1 DFQATT and CDR2 SNEGSKA (reference sequence). The CDR3 coding sequence is TGCAGTGCTGCGCAGTGGGGCGGCTACACCTTC. It codes for CSAAQWGGYTF.